This T cell receptor (beta chain) comes out of a study of blood T cell repertoires in COVID-19. Study in general: From the United States, Italy and Spain came samples of acute and convalescent COVID-19. T cells, B-cell-depleted T cells, or PBMCs provided the cDNA or gDNA that served as material.

As handled by the study authors: Nucleated cell counts were estimated from reference gene primer amplification. Sequenced by immunoSEQ multiplex PCR; TCRdb stores in-frame clones only, minus some. V and J calls and clone size follow that table, whereas D and trimming were derived from the DNA. In the table there are about 200,000 clones, approximately 90% of which are singletons. V shed 5 bases and J shed 6 bases, with 9 bases lying between them. Germline V gene data show CDR1 as SGHTA and CDR2 as FQGNSA. This CDR3 has 12 residues. This TCR derives from a man aged 50 to 59 with acute or convalescent COVID-19. This rearrangement joins TRBV7-2 to TRBJ2-3; D is unresolved. Sequencing was carried out using peripheral blood. The CDR3 sequence is CASSILGDTQYF. In DNA form, the CDR3 reads TGTGCCAGCAGCATCCTCGGGGATACGCAGTATTTT.